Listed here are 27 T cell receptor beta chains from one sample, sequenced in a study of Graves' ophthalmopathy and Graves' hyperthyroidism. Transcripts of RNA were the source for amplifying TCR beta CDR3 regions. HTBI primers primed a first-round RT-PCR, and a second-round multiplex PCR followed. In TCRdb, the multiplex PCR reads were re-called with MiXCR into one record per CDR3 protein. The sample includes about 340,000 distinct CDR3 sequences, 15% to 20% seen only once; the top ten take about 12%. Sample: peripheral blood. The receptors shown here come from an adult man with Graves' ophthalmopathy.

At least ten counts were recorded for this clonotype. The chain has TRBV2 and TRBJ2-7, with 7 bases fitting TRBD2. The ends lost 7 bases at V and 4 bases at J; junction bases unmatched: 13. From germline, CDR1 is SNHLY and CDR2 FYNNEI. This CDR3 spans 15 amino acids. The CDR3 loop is CASTNPGEGTYEQYF. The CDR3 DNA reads TGTGCCAGCACCAACCCCGGGGAGGGGACGTACGAGCAGTACTTC. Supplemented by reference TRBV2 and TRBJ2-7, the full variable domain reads EPEVTQTPSHQVTQMGQEVILRCVPISNHLYFYWYRQILGQKVEFLVSFYNNEISEKSEIFDDQFSVERPDGSNFTLKIRSTKLEDSAMYFCASTNPGEGTYEQYFGPGTRLTVT.

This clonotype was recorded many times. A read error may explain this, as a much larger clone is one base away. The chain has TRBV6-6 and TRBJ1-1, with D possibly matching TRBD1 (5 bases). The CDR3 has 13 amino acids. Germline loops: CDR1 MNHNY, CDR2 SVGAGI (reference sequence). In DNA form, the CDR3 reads TGTGTCAGCAGTTATCAACGGGGGACTGAAGCTTTCTTT. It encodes CVSSYQRGTEAFF.

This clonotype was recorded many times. CDR3 loop: CSASDGQGYGYTF. CDR3 sequence (DNA): TGCAGTGCCAGTGACGGACAGGGCTATGGCTACACCTTC. The J gene is TRBJ1-2, the V gene TRBV20-1; the match to TRBD1 covers 8 bases. Germline lookup yields CDR1 DFQATT and CDR2 SNEGSKA (reference sequence). The CDR3 is 13 amino acids. Trimming took 6 bases from V and 4 from J; bases not matched to a gene: 7.

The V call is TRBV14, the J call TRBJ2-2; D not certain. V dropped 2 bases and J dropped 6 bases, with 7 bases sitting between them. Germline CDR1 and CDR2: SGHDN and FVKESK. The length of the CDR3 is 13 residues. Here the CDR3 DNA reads TGTGCCAGCAGCCAAAGGGTGGCCGGGGAGCTGTTTTTT. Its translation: CASSQRVAGELFF.

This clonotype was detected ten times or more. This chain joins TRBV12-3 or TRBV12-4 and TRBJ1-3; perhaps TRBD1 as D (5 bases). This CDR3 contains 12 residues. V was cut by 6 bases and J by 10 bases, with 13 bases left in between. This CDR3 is CASRRGPSTIYF. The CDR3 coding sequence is TGTGCCAGCAGAAGGGGACCGAGTACCATATATTTT.

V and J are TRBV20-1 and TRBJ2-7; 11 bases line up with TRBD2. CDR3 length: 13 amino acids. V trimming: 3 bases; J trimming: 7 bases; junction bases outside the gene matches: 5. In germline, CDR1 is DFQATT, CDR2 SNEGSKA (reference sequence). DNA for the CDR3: TGCAGTGCTAGGGGGACTAGCGGAGAAGAGCAGTACTTC. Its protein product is CSARGTSGEEQYF.

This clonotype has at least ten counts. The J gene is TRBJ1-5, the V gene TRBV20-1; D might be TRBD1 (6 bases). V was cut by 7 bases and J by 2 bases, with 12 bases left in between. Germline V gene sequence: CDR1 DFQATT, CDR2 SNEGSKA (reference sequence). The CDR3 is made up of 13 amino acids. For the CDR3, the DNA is TGCAGTGTTCAGGGGCAGGGCAATCAGCCCCAGCATTTT. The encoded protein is CSVQGQGNQPQHF.

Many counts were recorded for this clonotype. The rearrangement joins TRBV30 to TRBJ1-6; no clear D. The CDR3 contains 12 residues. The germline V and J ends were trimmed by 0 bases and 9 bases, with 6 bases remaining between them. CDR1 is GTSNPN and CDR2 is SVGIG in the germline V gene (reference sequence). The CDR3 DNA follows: TGTGCCTGGAGTGTGACTAGTTCACCCCTCCACTTT. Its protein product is CAWSVTSSPLHF.

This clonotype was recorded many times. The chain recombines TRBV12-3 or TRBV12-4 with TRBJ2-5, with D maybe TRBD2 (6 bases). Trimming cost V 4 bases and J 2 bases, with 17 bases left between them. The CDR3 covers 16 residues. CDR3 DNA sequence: TGTGCCAGCAGTTACCTTGGAGGGAGGAATCAAGAGACCCAGTACTTC. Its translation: CASSYLGGRNQETQYF.

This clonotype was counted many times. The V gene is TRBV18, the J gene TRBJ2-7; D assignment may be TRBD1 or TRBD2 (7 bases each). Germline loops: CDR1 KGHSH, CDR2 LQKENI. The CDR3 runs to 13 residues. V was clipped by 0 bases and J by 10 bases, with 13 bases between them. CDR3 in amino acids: CASSPPGRGGQYF. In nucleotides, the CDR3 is TGTGCCAGCTCACCACCGGGCAGGGGGGGACAGTACTTC. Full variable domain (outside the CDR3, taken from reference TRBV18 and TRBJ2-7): NAGVMQNPRHLVRRRGQEARLRCSPMKGHSHVYWYRQLPEEGLKFMVYLQKENIIDESGMPKERFSAEFPKEGPSILRIQQVVRGDSAAYFCASSPPGRGGQYFGPGTRLTVT.

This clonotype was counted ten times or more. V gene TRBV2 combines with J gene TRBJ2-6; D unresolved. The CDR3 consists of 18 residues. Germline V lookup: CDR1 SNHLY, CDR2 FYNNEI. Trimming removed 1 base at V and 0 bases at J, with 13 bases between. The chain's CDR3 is CASSEGMVAVSGANVLTF. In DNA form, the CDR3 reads TGTGCCAGCAGTGAAGGTATGGTGGCCGTCTCTGGGGCCAACGTCCTGACTTTC.

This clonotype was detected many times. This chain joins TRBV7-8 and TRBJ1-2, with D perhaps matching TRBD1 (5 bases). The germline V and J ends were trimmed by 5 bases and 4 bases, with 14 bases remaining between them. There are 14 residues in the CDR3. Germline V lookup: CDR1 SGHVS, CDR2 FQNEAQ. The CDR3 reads CASSRDRGTYGYTF. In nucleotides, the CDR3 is TGTGCCAGCAGCCGGGACCGAGGAACCTATGGCTACACCTTC.

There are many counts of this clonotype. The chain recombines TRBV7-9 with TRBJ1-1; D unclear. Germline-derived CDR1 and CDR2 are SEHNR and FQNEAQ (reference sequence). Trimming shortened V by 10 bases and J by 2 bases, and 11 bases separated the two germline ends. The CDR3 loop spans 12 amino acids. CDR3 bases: TGTGCCACCACGCTTGCCAACACTGAAGCTTTCTTT. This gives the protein CATTLANTEAFF.

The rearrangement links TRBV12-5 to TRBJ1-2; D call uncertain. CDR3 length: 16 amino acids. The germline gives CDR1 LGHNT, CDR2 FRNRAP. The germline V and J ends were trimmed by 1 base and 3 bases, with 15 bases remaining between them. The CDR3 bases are TGTGCTAGTGGTTTGGACGACGAAAACTACGACTATGGCTACACCTTC. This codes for CASGLDDENYDYGYTF.

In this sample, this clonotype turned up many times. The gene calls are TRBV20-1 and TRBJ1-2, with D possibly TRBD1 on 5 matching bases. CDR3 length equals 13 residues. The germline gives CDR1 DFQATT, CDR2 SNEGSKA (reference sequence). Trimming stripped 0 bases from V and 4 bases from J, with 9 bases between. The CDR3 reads CSARDRGSYGYTF. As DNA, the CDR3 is TGCAGTGCTAGAGATCGGGGGAGCTATGGCTACACCTTC.

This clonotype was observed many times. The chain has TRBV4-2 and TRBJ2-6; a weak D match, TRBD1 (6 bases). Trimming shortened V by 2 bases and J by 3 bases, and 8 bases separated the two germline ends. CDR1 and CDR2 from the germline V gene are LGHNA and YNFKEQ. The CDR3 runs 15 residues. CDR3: CASSQRTVGANVLTF. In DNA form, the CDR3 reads TGTGCCAGCAGCCAAAGGACAGTTGGGGCCAACGTCCTGACTTTC.

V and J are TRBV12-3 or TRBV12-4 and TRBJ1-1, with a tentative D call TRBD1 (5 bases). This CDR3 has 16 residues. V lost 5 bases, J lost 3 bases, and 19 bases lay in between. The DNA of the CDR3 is TGTGCCAGCAGTCCCCGCAACAGCGGAGGGGACACTGAAGCTTTCTTT. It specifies CASSPRNSGGDTEAFF.

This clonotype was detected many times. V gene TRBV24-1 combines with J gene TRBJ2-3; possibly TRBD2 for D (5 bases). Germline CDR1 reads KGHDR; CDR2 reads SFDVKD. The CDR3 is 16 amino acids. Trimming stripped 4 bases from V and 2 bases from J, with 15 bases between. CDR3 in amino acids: CATSERGGSLTDTQYF. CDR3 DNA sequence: TGTGCCACCAGTGAACGCGGCGGGTCGCTCACAGATACGCAGTATTTT.

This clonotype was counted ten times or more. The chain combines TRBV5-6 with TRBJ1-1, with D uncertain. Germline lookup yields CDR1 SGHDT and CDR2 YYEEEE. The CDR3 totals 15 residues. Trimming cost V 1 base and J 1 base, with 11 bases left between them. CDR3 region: CASSLRRAPNTEAFF. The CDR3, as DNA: TGTGCCAGCAGCTTGCGACGGGCCCCGAACACTGAAGCTTTCTTT.

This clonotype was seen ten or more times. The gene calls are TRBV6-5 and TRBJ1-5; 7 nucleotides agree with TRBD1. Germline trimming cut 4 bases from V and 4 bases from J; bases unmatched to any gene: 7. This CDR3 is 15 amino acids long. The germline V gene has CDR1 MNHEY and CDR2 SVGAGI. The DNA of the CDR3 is TGTGCCAGCAGTTCCGAGACAGGGAAAAATCAGCCCCAGCATTTT. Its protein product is CASSSETGKNQPQHF.

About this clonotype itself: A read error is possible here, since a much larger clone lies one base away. The chain's CDR3 is CASSPLAGDQETQYF. Here the CDR3 DNA reads TGTGCCAGCAGTCCACTAGCGGGAGACCAAGAGACCCAGTACTTC. This chain joins TRBV27 and TRBJ2-5; 11 positions match TRBD2. The V segment lost 5 bases and the J segment 0 bases; nucleotides outside the gene matches: 2. This CDR3 has 15 residues. CDR1 and CDR2 from the germline V gene are MNHEY and SMNVEV (reference sequence).

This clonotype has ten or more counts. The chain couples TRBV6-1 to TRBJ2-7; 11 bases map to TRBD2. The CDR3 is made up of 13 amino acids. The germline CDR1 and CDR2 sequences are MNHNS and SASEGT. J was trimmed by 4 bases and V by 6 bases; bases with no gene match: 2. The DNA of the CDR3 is TGTGCCAGCAGACTAGCGGGGGTATACGAGCAGTACTTC. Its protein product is CASRLAGVYEQYF.

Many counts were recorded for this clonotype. CDR3 sequence (DNA): TGTGCCAGCGTGGGTGGATCAGGTCATAATTCACCCCTCCACTTT. Its protein product is CASVGGSGHNSPLHF. The chain employs TRBV12-3 or TRBV12-4 and TRBJ1-6; D remains unclear. CDR3 length equals 15 residues. Trimming removed 8 bases at V and 5 bases at J, with 16 bases between.

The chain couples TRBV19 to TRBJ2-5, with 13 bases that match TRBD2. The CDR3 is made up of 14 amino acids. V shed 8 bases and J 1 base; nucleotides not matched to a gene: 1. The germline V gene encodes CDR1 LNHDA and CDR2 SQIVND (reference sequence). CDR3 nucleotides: TGTGCCAGTCGGACTAGCGGGAGCCAAGAGACCCAGTACTTC. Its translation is CASRTSGSQETQYF.

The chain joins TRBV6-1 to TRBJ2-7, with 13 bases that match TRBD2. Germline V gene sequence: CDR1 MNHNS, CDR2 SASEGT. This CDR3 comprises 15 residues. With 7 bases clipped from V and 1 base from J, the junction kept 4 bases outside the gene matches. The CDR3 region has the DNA TGTGCCAGCACCTGGGGACTAGCGGGATCCTACGAGCAGTACTTC. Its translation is CASTWGLAGSYEQYF.

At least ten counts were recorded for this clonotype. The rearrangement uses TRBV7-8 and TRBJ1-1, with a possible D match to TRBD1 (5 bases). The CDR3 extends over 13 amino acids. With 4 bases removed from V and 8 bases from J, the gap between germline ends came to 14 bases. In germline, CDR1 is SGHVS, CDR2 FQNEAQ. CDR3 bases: TGTGCCAGCAGCTCCCTAATGGGGGGGGAAGCTTTCTTT. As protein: CASSSLMGGEAFF.

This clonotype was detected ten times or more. In nucleotides, the CDR3 is TGCGCCAGCAGCCACCGACAGGGTACTGAAGCTTTCTTT. Its translation: CASSHRQGTEAFF. The V and J genes are TRBV5-1 and TRBJ1-1, with TRBD1 matching 7 bases. CDR1 SGHRS and CDR2 YFSETQ come from the germline V gene. V lost 4 bases and J lost 5; bases outside the gene matches: 5. The CDR3 has 13 residues. Based on the CDR3 plus reference TRBV5-1 and TRBJ1-1, the full variable domain is KAGVTQTPRYLIKTRGQQVTLSCSPISGHRSVSWYQQTPGQGLQFLFEYFSETQRNKGNFPGRFSGRQFSNSRSEMNVSTLELGDSALYLCASSHRQGTEAFFGQGTRLTVV.